This TCR beta chain originates from a study of shared clonotypes between healthy human individuals. About the study: CD4 naive and memory got three plates each, CD8 naive two, CD8 memory one. Study findings and constraints: Sequencing depth was a factor that was expected to affect clonotype sharing among donors. The low donor count limited represented genetic and exposure-history diversity.

Positive CCR7 selection of CD45RO-negative cells yielded the naive CD8 cells, and terminally differentiated effector memory CD45RA+ cells were excluded. Using immunoSEQ multiplex PCR, the repertoire was profiled, and TCRdb retains in-frame clones only, with some absent. The sample holds about 1,900,000 clones; approximately 94% are singletons and the top ten take less than 1.5%. Remarks on this clone: Its matching antigen is unknown.

The clonotype originates from a man younger than 30 in good health. Specimen: naive CD8+ T cells sorted from blood.

The CDR3 DNA follows: TGCGCCAGCAGCCAAGGAGGGATCGGTAATGAAAAACTGTTTTTT. Amino acids: CASSQGGIGNEKLFF. The chain combines TRBV4-3 with TRBJ1-4, with D hard to call. The CDR3 loop spans 15 amino acids. The V end lost 1 base, the J end lost 4 bases, and 10 bases lay between the germline ends. Per the germline V gene, CDR1 is LGHNA and CDR2 is YSLEER.